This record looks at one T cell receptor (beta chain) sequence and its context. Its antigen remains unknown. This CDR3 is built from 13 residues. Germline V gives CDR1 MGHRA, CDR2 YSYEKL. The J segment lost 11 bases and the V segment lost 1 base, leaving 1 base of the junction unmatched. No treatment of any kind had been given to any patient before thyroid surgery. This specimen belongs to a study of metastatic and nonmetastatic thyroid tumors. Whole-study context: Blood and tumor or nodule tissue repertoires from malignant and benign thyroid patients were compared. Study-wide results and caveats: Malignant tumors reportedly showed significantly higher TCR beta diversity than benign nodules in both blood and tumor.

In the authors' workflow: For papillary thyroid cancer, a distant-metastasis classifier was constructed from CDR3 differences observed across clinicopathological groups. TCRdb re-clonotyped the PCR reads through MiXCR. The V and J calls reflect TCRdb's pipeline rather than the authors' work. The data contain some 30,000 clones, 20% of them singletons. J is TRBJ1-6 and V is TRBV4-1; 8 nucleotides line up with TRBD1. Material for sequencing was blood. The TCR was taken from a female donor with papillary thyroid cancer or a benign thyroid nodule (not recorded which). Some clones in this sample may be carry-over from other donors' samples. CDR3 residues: CASSQGQGPPLHF. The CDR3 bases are TGCGCCAGCAGCCAAGGACAGGGGCCACCCCTCCACTTT.